This T cell receptor beta chain was retrieved from a study of OX40 agonist ivuxolimab in advanced cancers. Libraries were prepared by immunoSEQ multiplex PCR; TCRdb keeps only in-frame clonotypes and omits some of them. The data hold approximately 92,000 clones, with 90% to 96% observed a single time. With respect to this clone: Antigen: not known.

J was trimmed by 1 base and V by 5 bases; bases with no gene match: 6. Germline values: CDR1 SEHNR, CDR2 FQNEAQ (reference sequence). The CDR3 is 15 amino acids. Broader study findings: Expanded clones were, on average, more numerous in CD8+ T cells than in CD4+.

The TCR comes from an adult with an advanced solid tumor such as melanoma, head and neck, liver or kidney cancer. The sequencing here drew on CD4+ or CD8+ T cells sorted from blood, taken in a trial of the OX40 agonist ivuxolimab. The chain links TRBV7-9 to TRBJ2-7; 9 nucleotides agree with TRBD1. The CDR3 loop is CASSHSGTGSYEQYF. The CDR3 DNA reads TGTGCCAGCAGCCATTCCGGGACAGGGTCCTACGAGCAGTACTTC.